The rows below give T cell receptor beta chains drawn from one sample of a study of graft-versus-host responses after intestinal transplantation. Their recognized antigens are unknown. TCRdb's table, derived via immunoSEQ multiplex PCR, lists solely in-frame clones and lacks some. The sample holds more than 70,000 clones, approximately 82% seen once. The sequenced sample was unstimulated CD4+ T cells sorted from spleen or lymph node cells, obtained before intestinal transplant. Receptors originate from a human donor who received an intestinal transplant. The CDR3 runs from the conserved cysteine through the conserved F or W. The D gene is left open where the match is weak. The size of a clone is reported for some rows only, either as once, few or many, or as a class for expanded clones.

clone size	D gene	V gene	J gene	CDR3 DNA	CDR3 protein
-	TRBD2	TRBV5-1	TRBJ2-1	TGCGCCAGCAGCTTGGGTAGCGGGACGGGCAATGAGCAGTTCTTC	CASSLGSGTGNEQFF
-	-	TRBV18	TRBJ1-3	TGTGCCAGCTCACAGGCAGGGCTCTCTGGAAACACCATATATTTT	CASSQAGLSGNTIYF
-	-	TRBV29-1	TRBJ2-6	TGCAGCGCTGCCCGAGACACGGACTCTGGGGCCAACGTCCTGACTTTC	CSAARDTDSGANVLTF
-	-	TRBV7-2	TRBJ2-7	TGTGCCAGCAGCTTAGTGGTGAGCTCCTACGAGCAGTACTTC	CASSLVVSSYEQYF
once	TRBD1	TRBV5-1	TRBJ1-3	TGCGCCAGCAGCTTGGGCCAGACAGGGGCTGGAAACACCATATATTTT	CASSLGQTGAGNTIYF
-	TRBD1	TRBV6-5	TRBJ2-7	TGTGCCAGCAGTTACTCGACAGGGGGCGAGCAGTACTTC	CASSYSTGGEQYF
-	TRBD1	TRBV28	TRBJ2-3	TGTGCCAGCAGTTTATTAGGGACAGGGCCTAAGTCAGATACGCAGTATTTT	CASSLLGTGPKSDTQYF
-	-	TRBV5-6	TRBJ2-4	TGTGCCAGCAGCTTGCGGAGGGTAGCCAAAAACATTCAGTACTTC	CASSLRRVAKNIQYF
once	-	TRBV28	TRBJ2-5	TGTGCCAGCAGTTTATCGGGGATCCAAGAGACCCAGTACTTC	CASSLSGIQETQYF
-	-	TRBV6-1	TRBJ1-3	TGTGCCAGCATGAGCTCTGGAAACACCATATATTTT	CASMSSGNTIYF
-	-	TRBV9	TRBJ2-1	TGTGCCAGCAGCCCGGACGGGGTCTCCTACAATGAGCAGTTCTTC	CASSPDGVSYNEQFF
-	TRBD1	TRBV5-1	TRBJ2-2	TGCGCCAGCAGCTTGGGACAGGGAAACACCGGGGAGCTGTTTTTT	CASSLGQGNTGELFF
-	TRBD1	TRBV4-1	TRBJ2-3	TGCGCCAGCAGCCCGGGACAGGGTACAAATACGCAGTATTTT	CASSPGQGTNTQYF
once	TRBD1	TRBV15	TRBJ2-7	TGTGCCACCAGCATCATAATCGGGACAGGGCTCTACGAGCAGTACTTC	CATSIIIGTGLYEQYF
-	-	TRBV7-9	TRBJ1-2	TGTGCCAGCAGCTTAATGACTGCTTCTAGCTATGGCTACACCTTC	CASSLMTASSYGYTF
-	-	TRBV11-2	TRBJ2-7	TGTGCCAGCAGCCAAACCGGGCAGGGGACCACCAAGGAGTACTTC	CASSQTGQGTTKEYF
-	-	TRBV28	TRBJ1-2	TGTGCCAGCGGAGCTCGCCGGTCGCGGGGTGGCTACACCTTC	CASGARRSRGGYTF
once	-	TRBV11-2	TRBJ2-3	TGTGCCAGCAGCAATGGGTTCGTAGCCCGCACAGATACGCAGTATTTT	CASSNGFVARTDTQYF
-	TRBD2	TRBV5-1	TRBJ2-7	TGCGCCAGCAGCTTGATAGCGGGAGTCTACGAGCAGTACTTC	CASSLIAGVYEQYF
-	-	TRBV12-5	TRBJ1-5	TGTGCTAGTGGTTTAAATCCTCCTGCGGGTGGACAGCATTTT	CASGLNPPAGGQHF